The present T cell receptor beta chain was sequenced within a study of beta chain features in type 1 diabetes. About the research overall: The examined sorted cells totaled 85 million to 120 million across samples. Points from the study as a whole: People with Type 1 diabetes carried modestly yet significantly shorter TCRB CDR3s in all four CD4+ subsets.

This clone has a handful of counts. Its antigen is not known. Expressed TCRB transcripts were sequenced, since all the RNA that had been isolated was reverse transcribed. The average read count of naive, central memory and regulatory T cell samples was some 3.9 million. Generated by immunoSEQ multiplex PCR, the TCRdb table keeps only in-frame clones and is missing some. Of some 350,000 clones listed, roughly 14% are singletons. The sample was naive CD4+ T cells from blood. This clonotype was sampled from a young woman with type 1 diabetes.

The CDR3 here is CSVDLTGSYEQYF. CDR3 nucleotides: TGCAGCGTCGATTTGACAGGCTCCTACGAGCAGTACTTC. V is TRBV29-1 and J is TRBJ2-7, with a tentative D call TRBD1 (6 bases). The V and J ends lost 6 bases and 0 bases respectively, with 12 bases between them. Per germline, CDR1 SQVTM and CDR2 ANQGSEA. The CDR3 is 13 residues long.